Below are 2 T cell receptor beta chains sequenced from a single sample in a study of early T cells in non-severe SARS-CoV-2 infection. One entry per CDR3 protein results from TCRdb running MiXCR on the 5' RACE reads. Of fewer than 75,000 distinct CDR3 sequences listed, about 17% are singletons. The specimen comprised whole blood, sampled at baseline. The receptors were sampled from an adult who was a healthcare worker with PCR-confirmed SARS-CoV-2 infection or an uninfected control (not recorded which).

There are many counts of this clonotype. The J gene is TRBJ2-5, the V gene TRBV6-1; D is unclear. V was cut by 7 bases and J by 5 bases, with 17 bases left in between. The CDR3 extends over 14 amino acids. Germline CDR1 reads MNHNS; CDR2 reads SASEGT. As DNA, the CDR3 is TGTGCCAGCACCCGTAGCATGGTTAGGGAGACCCAGTACTTC. Its translation is CASTRSMVRETQYF.

V is TRBV7-9 and J is TRBJ1-4; D is undetermined. This CDR3 region has 14 residues. The germline V and J ends were trimmed by 5 bases and 5 bases, with 12 bases remaining between them. Germline CDR1 SEHNR, CDR2 FQNEAQ (reference sequence). The chain's CDR3 is CASSPPGRNEKLFF. The CDR3 coding sequence is TGTGCCAGCAGCCCACCAGGCAGGAATGAAAAACTGTTTTTT. Filled out from reference TRBV7-9 and TRBJ1-4, the complete variable domain reads DTGVSQNPRHKITKRGQNVTFRCDPISEHNRLYWYRQTLGQGPEFLTYFQNEAQLEKSRLLSDRFSAERPKGSFSTLEIQRTEQGDSAMYLCASSPPGRNEKLFFGSGTQLSVL.